The T cell receptor (beta chain) described here comes from a study of blood T cells in healthy people across ages. The study's findings and limits: Comparison with aged donors showed that long-lived donors had more naive CD4+ cells and higher diversity.

Primed by a sample-barcoded 5' primer and a J-beta primer mix, a second PCR proceeded for about 6 to 12 cycles. TCRdb re-called the 5' RACE reads with MiXCR, one entry per CDR3 protein. The sample consists of about 780,000 distinct CDR3 sequences, about 45% of them appearing once. A remark on this clonotype: The target antigen is unknown.

CDR3 length equals 18 residues. From germline, CDR1 is SNHLY and CDR2 FYNNEI. V dropped 7 bases and J dropped 0; count of bases not matched to a gene: 12. This TCR derives from a man at least 80 years old in good health. V and J are TRBV2 and TRBJ2-1, with TRBD2 matching over 10 bases. Specimen: blood. The CDR3 nucleotides are TGTGCCAGCAAGGGAACTAGCGGGGCCTATAGCTCCTACAATGAGCAGTTCTTC. Its translation: CASKGTSGAYSSYNEQFF.